This record concerns one T cell receptor beta chain sequence. What it binds is unknown. The PCR ran on 60 Vbeta and 13 Jbeta primers. Clones were read by immunoSEQ multiplex PCR, and TCRdb kept only the in-frame ones, dropping some. This sample yields 70,000 to 95,000 clones, of which roughly 83% are seen a single time; 14% to 15% belongs to the top ten. The data are from a study of cytomegalovirus exposure and HLA in healthy donors. Points from the study as a whole: Researchers had no immune exposure information except CMV serostatus available.

V lost 3 bases and J lost 5; bases outside the gene matches: 7. Germline V CDR1 and CDR2: SGDLS, YYNGEE. CDR3 length equals 15 residues. The sequencing input was PBMCs. This chain connects TRBV9 to TRBJ1-4, with 7 bases fitting TRBD1. The sequence was collected from a woman aged 40 to 55 in good health and CMV-seropositive. The CDR3 bases are TGTGCCAGCAGCGGGTTGGGACAGCTAAATGAAAAACTGTTTTTT. It yields the protein CASSGLGQLNEKLFF. Combining the CDR3 with reference TRBV9 and TRBJ1-4 gives the whole variable domain DSGVTQTPKHLITATGQRVTLRCSPRSGDLSVYWYQQSLDQGLQFLIQYYNGEERAKGNILERFSAQQFPDLHSELNLSSLELGDSALYFCASSGLGQLNEKLFFGSGTQLSVL.